The 6 T cell receptor beta chains presented below share a single source sample, sequenced in a study of shared T cell receptors in the human thymus. Only in-frame clones appear in the TCRdb table, and some are missing; sequencing was by immunoSEQ multiplex PCR. The data contain hundreds of thousands of clones, 88% of them singletons. These records were also assigned to another study, of human thymus T cells.

Material: thymocytes. These TCRs come from a boy in the first two years of life with a congenital heart defect.

The chain joins TRBV7-2 to TRBJ2-3, with 8 nucleotides matching TRBD1. V shed 4 bases and J 2 bases; nucleotides not matched to a gene: 2. The germline V gene has CDR1 SGHTA and CDR2 FQGNSA. This CDR3 region has 14 residues. Here the CDR3 reads CASSWDRNTDTQYF. CDR3 nucleotide sequence: TGTGCCAGCAGCTGGGACAGGAACACAGATACGCAGTATTTT.

The rearrangement links TRBV13 to TRBJ2-7, with 7 bases lining up with TRBD1. Trimming removed 5 bases from V and 3 bases from J; junction bases left unmatched: 10. CDR1 PRHDT and CDR2 FYEKMQ come from the germline V gene (reference sequence). This CDR3 contains 15 residues. The DNA of the CDR3 is TGTGCCAGCAGCCTGACCGGGACAGAAGTCTACGAGCAGTACTTC. As protein: CASSLTGTEVYEQYF. The variable domain in full, completed from reference TRBV13 and TRBJ2-7, reads AAGVIQSPRHLIKEKRETATLKCYPIPRHDTVYWYQQGPGQDPQFLISFYEKMQSDKGSIPDRFSAQQFSDYHSELNMSSLELGDSALYFCASSLTGTEVYEQYFGPGTRLTVT.

The chain joins TRBV27 to TRBJ2-1; 7 nucleotides agree with TRBD2. Losses at the gene ends were 2 bases for V and 6 bases for J; bases not matched to a gene: 7. CDR1 and CDR2 (germline): MNHEY, SMNVEV (reference sequence). CDR3 size: 15 residues. CDR3 sequence: CASSLGLAVSNEQFF. The CDR3 DNA sequence: TGTGCCAGCAGTTTAGGGCTAGCGGTAAGCAATGAGCAGTTCTTC.

The V and J genes are TRBV19 and TRBJ1-4; D may be TRBD1 (6 bases). The CDR3 has 15 residues. CDR1 is LNHDA and CDR2 is SQIVND in the germline V gene (reference sequence). V lost 5 bases to trimming and J lost 3 bases, with 13 bases between them. CDR3 sequence (DNA): TGTGCCAGTAGTGGCCGGGACACTTCTAATGAAAAACTGTTTTTT. Translating gives CASSGRDTSNEKLFF.

The CDR3: CSASSGERETQYF. The DNA of the CDR3 is TGCAGCGCTTCCAGCGGTGAGAGGGAGACCCAGTACTTC. V gene TRBV29-1 combines with J gene TRBJ2-5, with D possibly being TRBD2 (5 bases). Germline V lookup: CDR1 SQVTM, CDR2 ANQGSEA. The V end was cut by 7 bases, the J end by 5 bases, with 17 bases between. CDR3 length: 13 amino acids.

This sequence joins TRBV11-2 and TRBJ2-3; 9 bases are a match to TRBD1. Per germline, CDR1 SGHAT and CDR2 FQNNGV. J lost 3 bases, V lost 1 base, and 8 bases had no gene match. There are 17 residues in the CDR3. In nucleotides, the CDR3 is TGTGCCAGCAGCTTAGGATTACAGGGGGCAGGGACAGATACGCAGTATTTT. Translated, it gives CASSLGLQGAGTDTQYF.